The next 10 T cell receptor beta chains were all read from a single sample in a study of T cell repertoires in cytomegalovirus infection (dated by TCRdb to the late 2010s). The instrument given in TCRdb is Illumina HiSeq 1500. TCRdb reworked the public reads: Q25 trimming with fastp, MiXCR clone assembly, productive beta chains retained. Each entry merges the rows of one CDR3 protein and shows their most common DNA and genes. The table for this sample lists 300,000 to 400,000 distinct CDR3 sequences; approximately 18% of them were counted only once. The ten largest clones represent 7.5% to 9% of the sample. Sequenced material: PBMCs. The origin of the receptors is a human donor in good health (CMV status not recorded). Some clones in this sample may be carry-over from other donors' samples.

This chain uses TRBV7-6 with TRBJ1-2, with D unresolved. Deletions cut 0 bases from V and 7 bases from J, with 12 bases between. The CDR3 totals 14 residues. Germline assignment: CDR1 SGHVS and CDR2 FNYEAQ. CDR3 nucleotide sequence: TGTGCCAGCAGCTTAGCTTCGGGTTCTGGTGGCTACACCTTC. Translating gives CASSLASGSGGYTF.

CDR3 DNA: TGCAGTGCTAGAGATTGGGGGAGAACTGAAGCTTTCTTT. This codes for CSARDWGRTEAFF. The chain joins TRBV20-1 to TRBJ1-1, with D maybe TRBD1 (5 bases). V was shortened by 0 bases and J by 5 bases, with 10 bases between the two germline ends. Per germline, CDR1 DFQATT and CDR2 SNEGSKA (reference sequence). The CDR3 consists of 13 residues.

There are many counts of this clonotype. CDR3 residues: CASSQLPGNTGELFF. DNA for the CDR3: TGCGCCAGCAGCCAGCTCCCGGGCAACACCGGGGAGCTGTTTTTT. The chain is built from TRBV4-3 and TRBJ2-2; no firm D call. Germline V gives CDR1 LGHNA, CDR2 YSLEER. The V gene lost 3 bases and the J gene lost 2 bases, with 10 bases spanning the gap. The CDR3 contains 15 residues.

This clonotype was seen ten or more times. The rearrangement joins TRBV7-2 to TRBJ1-1; unclear D gene. The CDR3 sequence is 15 residues long. V lost 3 bases and J lost 5, with 16 bases in between. Germline assignment: CDR1 SGHTA and CDR2 FQGNSA. The CDR3 DNA is TGTGCCAGCAGCTTTTCCGGGTTTACGGGGACTGAAGCTTTCTTT. Translating it yields CASSFSGFTGTEAFF.

The chain recombines TRBV23-1 with TRBJ2-1; D might be TRBD2 (6 bases). Being an ORF, TRBV23-1 has a function that is uncertain. The germline V and J ends were trimmed by 0 bases and 0 bases, with 9 bases remaining between them. There are 16 residues in the CDR3. The CDR3 nucleotides read TGCGCCAGCAGTCAATCGCGGGGTAGCTCCTACAATGAGCAGTTCTTC. Translated, it gives CASSQSRGSSYNEQFF.

This clonotype has ten or more counts. The rearrangement joins TRBV7-2 to TRBJ2-7; D tentatively fits TRBD1 or TRBD2 (5 bases each). V was cut by 1 base and J by 5 bases, with 15 bases left in between. CDR1 is SGHTA, CDR2 FQGNSA, per germline. The CDR3 runs 15 residues. CDR3 nucleotides: TGTGCCAGCAGCTTAGATCCAGGGAGTTTAGACGAGCAGTACTTC. The encoded protein is CASSLDPGSLDEQYF.

The V gene is TRBV7-6, the J gene TRBJ1-1; D unclear. The CDR3 runs 14 residues. V gave up 1 base and J gave up 1 base, with 7 bases separating them. Germline V gene lookup returns CDR1 SGHVS and CDR2 FNYEAQ. In DNA form, the CDR3 reads TGTGCCAGCAGCTTAGTAAGCAGGAACACTGAAGCTTTCTTT. Its protein is CASSLVSRNTEAFF.

The chain employs TRBV15 and TRBJ1-2; D gene unclear. Germline V gene lookup returns CDR1 LNHNV and CDR2 YYDKDF (reference sequence). Trimming took 4 bases from V and 4 from J, leaving 10 bases between them. This CDR3 contains 13 residues. CDR3 nucleotide sequence: TGTGCCACCAGCATAGGTGGGGTCTATGGCTACACCTTC. Translated: CATSIGGVYGYTF.

This clonotype was detected ten times or more. The chain couples TRBV7-2 to TRBJ2-1; 8 bases are a match to TRBD2. The ends lost 1 base at V and 6 bases at J; junction bases unmatched: 5. Germline-derived CDR1 and CDR2 are SGHTA and FQGNSA. The CDR3 contains 15 residues. As DNA, the CDR3 is TGTGCCAGCAGCTTAGTCACTAGCGGCTTCAATGAGCAGTTCTTC. Protein product: CASSLVTSGFNEQFF.

V gene TRBV7-9 combines with J gene TRBJ1-1; D is unresolved. In germline, CDR1 is SEHNR, CDR2 FQNEAQ (reference sequence). V lost 4 bases and J 1 base, leaving 16 bases between the germline ends. The CDR3 extends over 16 amino acids. The CDR3 region is CASSSGIVLANTEAFF. Written as DNA, the CDR3 is TGTGCCAGCAGCTCCGGGATCGTTTTGGCGAACACTGAAGCTTTCTTT. Together with reference TRBV7-9 and TRBJ1-1, the CDR3 gives the full variable domain: DTGVSQNPRHKITKRGQNVTFRCDPISEHNRLYWYRQTLGQGPEFLTYFQNEAQLEKSRLLSDRFSAERPKGSFSTLEIQRTEQGDSAMYLCASSSGIVLANTEAFFGQGTRLTVV.